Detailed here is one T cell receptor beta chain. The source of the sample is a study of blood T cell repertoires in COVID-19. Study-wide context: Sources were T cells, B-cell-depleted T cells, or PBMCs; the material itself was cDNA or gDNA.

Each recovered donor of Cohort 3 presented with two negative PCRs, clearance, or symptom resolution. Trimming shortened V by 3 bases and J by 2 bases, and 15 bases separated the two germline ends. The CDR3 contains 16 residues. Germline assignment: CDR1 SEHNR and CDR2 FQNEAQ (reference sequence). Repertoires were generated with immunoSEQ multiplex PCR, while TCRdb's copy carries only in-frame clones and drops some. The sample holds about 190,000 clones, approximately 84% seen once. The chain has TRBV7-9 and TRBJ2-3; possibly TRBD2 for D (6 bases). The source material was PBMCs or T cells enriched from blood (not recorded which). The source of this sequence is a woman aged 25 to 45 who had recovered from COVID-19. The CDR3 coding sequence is TGTGCCAGCAGCTTGGCCGGGACTTCCAACACAGATACGCAGTATTTT. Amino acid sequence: CASSLAGTSNTDTQYF.